These 17 T cell receptor beta chains share one sample of origin, sequenced in a study of shared clonotypes between healthy human individuals. The method was immunoSEQ multiplex PCR; TCRdb's version includes in-frame clones alone and lacks a portion of them. The sample consists of roughly 2.1 million clones, around 93% of them appearing once. In the naive CD8 group, cells lacked CD45RO and were positively selected for CCR7, so terminally differentiated effector memory CD45RA+ cells were left out. The sample was naive CD8+ T cells from PBMCs. The receptors here all came from a man aged 18 to 35 in good health. Some clones in this sample may be carry-over from other donors' samples.

This chain links TRBV7-2 with TRBJ1-2; D may be TRBD1 (5 bases). V was pared by 5 bases and J by 3 bases, with 16 bases between. This CDR3 region has 15 residues. The germline V gene encodes CDR1 SGHTA and CDR2 FQGNSA. CDR3 sequence reads: CASSRPTRVDYGYTF. The CDR3, as DNA: TGTGCCAGCAGCCGCCCAACCAGGGTGGACTATGGCTACACCTTC.

The genes are TRBV11-2 and TRBJ2-3; tentatively, D is TRBD1 or TRBD2 (5 bases each). The germline V and J ends were trimmed by 0 bases and 4 bases, with 8 bases remaining between them. The CDR3 sequence is 14 residues long. CDR1 and CDR2 (germline): SGHAT, FQNNGV. The CDR3 region has the DNA TGTGCCAGCAGCTTAGAGTGGGGACCAGATACGCAGTATTTT. It is translated as CASSLEWGPDTQYF.

CDR3 sequence (DNA): TGTGCCAGCAGTCCAACAGAAACAGGGGGGAATGGCTACACCTTC. Its translation: CASSPTETGGNGYTF. The rearrangement uses TRBV6-1 and TRBJ1-2; 8 positions match TRBD1. Germline lookup yields CDR1 MNHNS and CDR2 SASEGT. The CDR3 runs 15 residues. V gave up 5 bases and J gave up 6 bases; unmatched junction bases: 11.

In regard to this clone: The sample has other DNA sequences that encode this CDR3 too. The CDR3 spells CASSPVSGANVLTF. The CDR3, as DNA: TGTGCCAGCAGCCCCGTATCTGGGGCCAACGTCCTGACTTTC. The V gene is TRBV7-9, the J gene TRBJ2-6; no reliable D call. CDR1 and CDR2 (germline): SEHNR, FQNEAQ (reference sequence). The V and J ends lost 5 bases and 1 base respectively, with 6 bases between them. The CDR3 totals 14 residues.

The genes are TRBV2 and TRBJ2-1; 16 bases line up with TRBD2. V was pared by 7 bases and J by 3 bases, with 15 bases of the junction left unmatched. Germline loops: CDR1 SNHLY, CDR2 FYNNEI. The CDR3 runs to 20 residues. The chain's CDR3 is CASKMGPGLAGGNDYNEQFF. The CDR3 nucleotides read TGTGCCAGCAAGATGGGCCCGGGACTAGCGGGAGGGAATGACTACAATGAGCAGTTCTTC.

The chain links TRBV11-3 to TRBJ2-5, with unresolved D. The J call is in doubt because the DNA end fits TRBJ2-7 better. The CDR3 is made up of 13 amino acids. Germline V gives CDR1 SGHNT, CDR2 YENEEA. The CDR3 sequence is CASSFTSTYEQYF. DNA for the CDR3: TGTGCCAGCAGCTTTACGTCCACCTACGAGCAGTACTTC.

The rearrangement joins TRBV4-1 to TRBJ2-7, with TRBD1 as a possible D gene (6 bases). The CDR3 runs to 13 residues. Germline-derived CDR1 and CDR2 are MGHRA and YSYEKL. V dropped 0 bases and J dropped 6 bases, with 9 bases sitting between them. CDR3 DNA sequence: TGCGCCAGCAGCCAAGAAAAAGGGGGCGAGCAGTACTTC. Translated, it gives CASSQEKGGEQYF.

Only one count was recorded for this clone. The chain uses TRBV28 and TRBJ2-7; unclear D gene. The CDR3 totals 14 residues. Germline V gene data show CDR1 as MDHEN and CDR2 as SYDVKM. V shed 5 bases and J shed 1 base, with 12 bases lying between them. CDR3 residues: CASSMELESYEQYF. The CDR3 nucleotides are TGTGCCAGCAGTATGGAGCTCGAATCCTACGAGCAGTACTTC.

V and J are TRBV28 and TRBJ2-2; D is unclear. CDR3 size: 14 residues. V was clipped by 2 bases and J by 7 bases, with 11 bases between them. Germline CDR1 and CDR2: MDHEN and SYDVKM. Here the CDR3 reads CASSLTFTSGELFF. DNA for the CDR3: TGTGCCAGCAGTTTAACCTTCACGAGCGGGGAGCTGTTTTTT.

The chain couples TRBV6-1 to TRBJ2-7; D remains ambiguous. The CDR3 contains 14 residues. Germline V gives CDR1 MNHNS, CDR2 SASEGT. Trimming cost V 6 bases and J 3 bases, with 15 bases left between them. The CDR3 DNA sequence: TGTGCCAGCAGGAATTATCACCGAGACTACGAGCAGTACTTC. This gives the protein CASRNYHRDYEQYF.

The CDR3 DNA follows: TGTGCCAGCAGTTACTCGCTGGGGACCTACGAGCAGTACTTC. Its protein product is CASSYSLGTYEQYF. This chain links TRBV6-5 with TRBJ2-7, with D unclear. Germline lookup yields CDR1 MNHEY and CDR2 SVGAGI. Trimming removed 0 bases from V and 2 bases from J, with 8 bases in between. CDR3 size: 14 residues.

The chain joins TRBV10-1 to TRBJ2-1; 13 nucleotides agree with TRBD2. Unmatched junction bases numbered 3, after V lost 5 bases and J lost 2 bases. The CDR3 spans 16 residues. Per germline, CDR1 WNHNN and CDR2 SYGVQD (reference sequence). CDR3 protein: CASSQGLAGAYNEQFF. The CDR3 DNA reads TGCGCCAGCAGTCAAGGACTAGCGGGAGCCTACAATGAGCAGTTCTTC.

This rearrangement joins TRBV9 to TRBJ1-1; D perhaps matches TRBD1 (6 bases). Germline V lookup: CDR1 SGDLS, CDR2 YYNGEE. Trimming took off 2 bases at V and 7 bases at J, with 15 bases between the two ends. The CDR3 is 14 amino acids. CDR3 in DNA: TGTGCCAGCAGCGTGGGGGGCGGCGCGGATGAAGCTTTCTTT. The encoded protein is CASSVGGGADEAFF.

This sequence joins TRBV2 and TRBJ1-2; D gene uncertain. The CDR3 is 14 amino acids. Germline values: CDR1 SNHLY, CDR2 FYNNEI. V lost 4 bases, J lost 0 bases, and 9 bases lay in between. The CDR3 DNA sequence: TGTGCCAGCAGTGCTGGACCGGCTAACTATGGCTACACCTTC. Translating it yields CASSAGPANYGYTF.

The chain carries TRBV27 and TRBJ2-3, with D hard to call. This CDR3 has 13 amino acids. The germline CDR1 and CDR2 sequences are MNHEY and SMNVEV (reference sequence). Trimming stripped 4 bases from V and 2 bases from J, with 7 bases between. The CDR3 DNA is TGTGCCAGCAGTTCAATCCCCACAGATACGCAGTATTTT. As protein: CASSSIPTDTQYF.

The chain recombines TRBV9 with TRBJ2-5; 15 bases agree with TRBD2. J gave up 5 bases and V 3 bases, and 8 bases lay outside the gene matches. CDR1 is SGDLS and CDR2 is YYNGEE in the germline V gene. The CDR3 runs 17 residues. Here the CDR3 reads CASSARTSGRAGETQYF. The CDR3 DNA sequence: TGTGCCAGCAGCGCCCGGACTAGCGGGAGGGCCGGGGAGACCCAGTACTTC.

The sample holds one count of this clone. The rearrangement uses TRBV4-1 and TRBJ2-7, with D maybe TRBD2 (5 bases). This CDR3 is built from 15 residues. V shed 2 bases and J shed 4 bases, with 15 bases lying between them. Germline CDR1 is MGHRA and CDR2 is YSYEKL. CDR3: CASSQKVLTGYEQYF. The DNA of the CDR3 is TGCGCCAGCAGCCAAAAAGTGCTGACGGGGTACGAGCAGTACTTC.